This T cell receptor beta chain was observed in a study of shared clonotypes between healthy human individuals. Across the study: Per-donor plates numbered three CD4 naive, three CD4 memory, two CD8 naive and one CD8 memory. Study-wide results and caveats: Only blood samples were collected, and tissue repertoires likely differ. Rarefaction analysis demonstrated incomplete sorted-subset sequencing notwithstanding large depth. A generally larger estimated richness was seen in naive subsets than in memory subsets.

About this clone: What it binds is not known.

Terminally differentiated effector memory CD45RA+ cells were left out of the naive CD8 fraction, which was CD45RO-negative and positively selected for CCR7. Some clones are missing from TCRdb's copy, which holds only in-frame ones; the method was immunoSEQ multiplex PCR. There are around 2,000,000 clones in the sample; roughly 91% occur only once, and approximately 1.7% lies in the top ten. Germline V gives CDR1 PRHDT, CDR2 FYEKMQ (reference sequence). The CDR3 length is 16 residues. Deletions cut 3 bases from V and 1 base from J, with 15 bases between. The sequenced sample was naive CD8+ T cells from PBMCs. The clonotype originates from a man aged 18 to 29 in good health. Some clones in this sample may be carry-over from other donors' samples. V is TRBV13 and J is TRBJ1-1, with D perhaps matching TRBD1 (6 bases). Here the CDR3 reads CASSFGGLQENTEAFF. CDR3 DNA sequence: TGTGCCAGCAGCTTTGGGGGCCTCCAAGAGAACACTGAAGCTTTCTTT.